Each of the 18 T cell receptor beta chains below was sequenced from the same sample in a study of blood T cell repertoires in COVID-19. Repertoires were generated with immunoSEQ multiplex PCR, while TCRdb's copy carries only in-frame clones and drops some. The sample includes a few hundred thousand clones, approximately 90% of them seen just once. Sample: PBMCs or T cells enriched from blood (not recorded which). Receptors were obtained from a man between 18 and 29 years old who had recovered from COVID-19.

The chain couples TRBV19 to TRBJ2-3; TRBD2 matches at 7 bases. Per the germline V gene, CDR1 is LNHDA and CDR2 is SQIVND (reference sequence). The CDR3 runs to 15 residues. V shed 1 base and J 2 bases; nucleotides not matched to a gene: 3. CDR3 coding DNA: TGTGCCAGTAGTATAGCGGGGACTACCACAGATACGCAGTATTTT. Its translation: CASSIAGTTTDTQYF.

The CDR3 DNA reads as TGTGCCAGCAGCCGGCAGGAGGGCACCGGGGAGCTGTTTTTT. This codes for CASSRQEGTGELFF. V and J are TRBV7-8 and TRBJ2-2, with D perhaps TRBD2 (6 bases). V shed 5 bases and J shed 4 bases, with 11 bases lying between them. Germline CDR1 reads SGHVS; CDR2 reads FQNEAQ. This CDR3 comprises 14 residues.

The chain joins TRBV9 to TRBJ2-3; D may be TRBD2 (7 bases). This CDR3 region has 14 residues. The germline V and J ends were trimmed by 4 bases and 2 bases, with 11 bases remaining between them. CDR1 SGDLS and CDR2 YYNGEE come from the germline V gene. The CDR3 reads CASSLAGATDTQYF. CDR3 DNA: TGTGCCAGCAGCCTGGCGGGGGCCACAGATACGCAGTATTTT. Drawing the rest from reference TRBV9 and TRBJ2-3, the complete variable domain is DSGVTQTPKHLITATGQRVTLRCSPRSGDLSVYWYQQSLDQGLQFLIQYYNGEERAKGNILERFSAQQFPDLHSELNLSSLELGDSALYFCASSLAGATDTQYFGPGTRLTVL.

This clone was recorded once. The chain employs TRBV11-2 and TRBJ2-7, with TRBD1 identical over 9 bases. The ends lost 7 bases at V and 4 bases at J; junction bases unmatched: 5. CDR1 is SGHAT and CDR2 is FQNNGV in the germline V gene. This CDR3 contains 13 residues. Here the CDR3 reads CASKRDRDYEQYF. The CDR3 bases are TGTGCCAGCAAGAGGGACAGGGATTACGAGCAGTACTTC.

The chain recombines TRBV5-1 with TRBJ2-1; 8 nucleotides align to TRBD2. CDR3 length: 17 residues. Germline-derived CDR1 and CDR2 are SGHRS and YFSETQ. V dropped 0 bases and J dropped 0; count of bases not matched to a gene: 5. The CDR3 spells CASSLAERESSYNEQFF. The CDR3 coding sequence is TGCGCCAGCAGCTTGGCGGAGCGGGAGAGCTCCTACAATGAGCAGTTCTTC. Supplemented by reference TRBV5-1 and TRBJ2-1, the full variable domain reads KAGVTQTPRYLIKTRGQQVTLSCSPISGHRSVSWYQQTPGQGLQFLFEYFSETQRNKGNFPGRFSGRQFSNSRSEMNVSTLELGDSALYLCASSLAERESSYNEQFFGPGTRLTVL.

Here the CDR3 reads CASSPLRTGKSAEAFF. The CDR3 DNA is TGTGCCAGCAGTCCCCTACGGACAGGGAAATCGGCTGAAGCTTTCTTT. This chain uses TRBV27 with TRBJ1-1; 8 bases agree with TRBD1. The CDR3 runs to 16 residues. The J segment lost 6 bases and the V segment lost 5 bases, leaving 14 bases of the junction unmatched. CDR1 and CDR2 from the germline V gene are MNHEY and SMNVEV (reference sequence).

This clone has a handful of counts. The J gene is TRBJ2-1, the V gene TRBV2; 10 nucleotides match TRBD2. V dropped 7 bases and J dropped 13; count of bases not matched to a gene: 7. Looked up from germline, CDR1 is SNHLY and CDR2 is FYNNEI. This CDR3 has 12 amino acids. The CDR3 loop reads CASKPTSGAQFF. In DNA form, the CDR3 reads TGTGCCAGCAAACCTACTAGCGGGGCCCAGTTCTTC.

The DNA for the CDR3 is TGCAGTGCTAGGGACAGGGAACGCTACACCTTC. Its protein product is CSARDRERYTF. V is TRBV20-1 and J is TRBJ1-2; 8 bases line up with TRBD1. The CDR3 extends over 11 amino acids. Germline lookup yields CDR1 DFQATT and CDR2 SNEGSKA (reference sequence). V trimming: 3 bases; J trimming: 9 bases; junction bases outside the gene matches: 3.

Only one count was recorded for this clone. V usage is TRBV7-9 and J usage is TRBJ2-3, with D possibly matching TRBD2 (5 bases). Trimming cost V 4 bases and J 6 bases, with 17 bases left between them. The length of the CDR3 is 15 residues. Per germline, CDR1 SEHNR and CDR2 FQNEAQ (reference sequence). The CDR3 nucleotides are TGTGCCAGCAGCTCCGGACTCCTCTCCCTCGATACGCAGTATTTT. Translating gives CASSSGLLSLDTQYF.

The chain combines TRBV7-2 with TRBJ2-5; D not resolved. Germline loops: CDR1 SGHTA, CDR2 FQGNSA. The ends were cut back, 4 bases at V and 4 bases at J, with 13 bases in the middle. This CDR3 region has 14 residues. The CDR3 DNA reads TGTGCCAGCAGCTCCCCGATCCTGAGAGAGACCCAGTACTTC. Translation gives CASSSPILRETQYF.

The genes are TRBV19 and TRBJ1-6; D is unclear. There are 15 residues in the CDR3. V lost 3 bases to trimming and J lost 2 bases, with 8 bases between them. Germline-derived CDR1 and CDR2 are LNHDA and SQIVND (reference sequence). CDR3 residues: CASSMGRTYNSPLHF. The CDR3 coding sequence is TGTGCCAGTAGTATGGGCAGGACCTATAATTCACCCCTCCACTTT.

V gene TRBV6-1 combines with J gene TRBJ1-2, with 7 nucleotides matching TRBD1. This CDR3 contains 14 residues. Losses at the gene ends were 2 bases for V and 7 bases for J; bases not matched to a gene: 7. The germline CDR1 and CDR2 sequences are MNHNS and SASEGT. The CDR3 region has the DNA TGTGCCAGCAGTGAAAGGGGGCTCTCGGGTGGCTACACCTTC. Its translation: CASSERGLSGGYTF.

The chain uses TRBV9 and TRBJ2-1; a weak D match, TRBD2 (6 bases). Germline CDR1 reads SGDLS; CDR2 reads YYNGEE. This CDR3 contains 14 residues. V was pared by 0 bases and J by 6 bases, with 10 bases between. The CDR3, as DNA: TGTGCCAGCAGCGTAGGAGGAGGGGTCAATGAGCAGTTCTTC. Protein sequence: CASSVGGGVNEQFF.

This clone appeared once. The chain combines TRBV28 with TRBJ2-7, with 8 positions matching TRBD2. V lost 0 bases to trimming and J lost 4 bases; unmatched junction nucleotides: 8. This CDR3 is 16 amino acids long. Germline V CDR1 and CDR2: MDHEN, SYDVKM. The CDR3 DNA follows: TGTGCCAGCAGTTTATGGGGGAGCGGGAGAGCTTACGAGCAGTACTTC. Amino acid sequence: CASSLWGSGRAYEQYF. Combining the CDR3 with reference TRBV28 and TRBJ2-7 gives the whole variable domain DVKVTQSSRYLVKRTGEKVFLECVQDMDHENMFWYRQDPGLGLRLIYFSYDVKMKEKGDIPEGYSVSREKKERFSLILESASTNQTSMYLCASSLWGSGRAYEQYFGPGTRLTVT.

This chain uses TRBV4-1 with TRBJ2-7, with a weak D call TRBD2 (6 bases). V gave up 0 bases and J gave up 0 bases, with 15 bases separating them. The germline gives CDR1 MGHRA, CDR2 YSYEKL. The CDR3 runs to 17 residues. Here the CDR3 reads CASSQDSSGLGSYEQYF. The CDR3 coding sequence is TGCGCCAGCAGCCAAGACTCGTCGGGACTGGGCTCCTACGAGCAGTACTTC.

CDR3 region: CASKGVGQGANEQYF. Here the CDR3 DNA reads TGTGCCAGTAAGGGTGTCGGACAGGGGGCAAACGAGCAGTACTTC. V and J are TRBV19 and TRBJ2-7; 11 bases are a match to TRBD1. Germline loops: CDR1 LNHDA, CDR2 SQIVND (reference sequence). This CDR3 has 15 residues. Germline trimming cut 7 bases from V and 5 bases from J; bases unmatched to any gene: 10.

V gene TRBV9 combines with J gene TRBJ2-7, with D maybe TRBD2 (7 bases). CDR3 length: 15 amino acids. Per the germline V gene, CDR1 is SGDLS and CDR2 is YYNGEE. Trimming pared 4 bases from V and 4 bases from J, leaving 18 bases between. This CDR3 is CASSLGSGGGYEQYF. The CDR3 nucleotides read TGTGCCAGCAGCCTAGGTTCGGGGGGCGGGTACGAGCAGTACTTC.

J is TRBJ2-7 and V is TRBV25-1; weak D call: TRBD1 (6 bases). This CDR3 is built from 11 residues. Between the trimmed V and J ends, which lost 6 bases and 3 bases, there was a span of 6 bases. Germline CDR1 reads MGHDK; CDR2 reads SYGVNS. CDR3 sequence: CASRQGYEQYF. CDR3 bases: TGTGCCAGCAGACAGGGCTACGAGCAGTACTTC.